Each of the 20 T cell receptor beta chains below was sequenced from the same sample in a study of cytomegalovirus exposure and HLA in healthy donors. Primers for the PCR totalled 60 Vbeta and 13 Jbeta. TCRdb keeps only in-frame clones here, not all; method: immunoSEQ multiplex PCR. Of some 180,000 clones listed, more than 85% are singletons. Sequenced material: PBMCs. The receptors were gathered from a girl less than two years old in good health and CMV-seronegative.

The chain carries TRBV7-3 and TRBJ2-3, with D possibly being TRBD2 (5 bases). Germline-derived CDR1 and CDR2 are SGHTA and FQGTGA. The CDR3 is 13 amino acids. Trimming took 5 bases from V and 0 from J, leaving 6 bases between them. The CDR3 sequence is CASSTGSTDTQYF. The DNA of the CDR3 is TGTGCCAGCAGCACGGGGAGCACAGATACGCAGTATTTT. The full variable domain, its missing parts supplied by reference TRBV7-3 and TRBJ2-3, is GAGVSQTPSNKVTEKGKYVELRCDPISGHTALYWYRQSLGQGPEFLIYFQGTGAADDSGLPNDRFFAVRPEGSVSTLKIQRTERGDSAVYLCASSTGSTDTQYFGPGTRLTVL.

The J gene is TRBJ2-3, the V gene TRBV7-6; 11 positions match TRBD2. V was pared by 0 bases and J by 2 bases, with 7 bases of the junction left unmatched. The CDR3 is 18 residues long. The germline V gene has CDR1 SGHVS and CDR2 FNYEAQ. The CDR3 sequence is CASSLARSGLAVTDTQYF. The DNA of the CDR3 is TGTGCCAGCAGCTTAGCAAGATCGGGACTAGCGGTCACAGATACGCAGTATTTT.

The chain recombines TRBV6-1 with TRBJ2-7, with TRBD1 matching over 10 bases. V lost 0 bases and J lost 5; bases outside the gene matches: 7. This CDR3 region has 16 residues. Germline CDR1 MNHNS, CDR2 SASEGT. CDR3 amino acids: CASSEADDRGRNEQYF. The CDR3 DNA reads TGTGCCAGCAGTGAAGCTGACGACAGGGGGCGGAACGAGCAGTACTTC.

The gene calls are TRBV27 and TRBJ2-1, with 7 bases matching TRBD2. The ends lost 8 bases at V and 0 bases at J; junction bases unmatched: 10. CDR1 and CDR2 (germline): MNHEY, SMNVEV (reference sequence). This CDR3 spans 16 amino acids. The DNA of the CDR3 is TGTGCCAGCTTTGGGCTAGCGGCGAGCTCCTACAATGAGCAGTTCTTC. Amino acid sequence: CASFGLAASSYNEQFF.

The chain carries TRBV25-1 and TRBJ2-5; the D gene is possibly TRBD2 (5 bases). CDR1 is MGHDK and CDR2 is SYGVNS in the germline V gene. Trimming pared 2 bases from V and 0 bases from J, leaving 19 bases between. The length of the CDR3 is 18 residues. Here the CDR3 DNA reads TGTGCCAGCAGTGAACCCCCCCGCGTAGCGCAGTACCAAGAGACCCAGTACTTC. Translated: CASSEPPRVAQYQETQYF.

The chain uses TRBV19 and TRBJ2-6, with D perhaps matching TRBD1 (5 bases). CDR3 length: 14 amino acids. The V and J ends lost 10 bases and 1 base respectively, with 11 bases between them. CDR1 and CDR2 from the germline V gene are LNHDA and SQIVND (reference sequence). The CDR3 here is CATQQGSGANVLTF. The CDR3 DNA reads TGTGCCACCCAGCAGGGATCTGGGGCCAACGTCCTGACTTTC.

This clone was recorded once. The V and J genes are TRBV14 and TRBJ2-4, with a weak D call TRBD2 (5 bases). The CDR3 is 14 residues long. Germline V gene data show CDR1 as SGHDN and CDR2 as FVKESK. Trimming took 0 bases from V and 7 from J, leaving 10 bases between them. The CDR3: CASSQDRAGNIQYF. CDR3 bases: TGTGCCAGCAGCCAAGATCGCGCGGGCAACATTCAGTACTTC. The full variable domain, rest sourced from reference TRBV14 and TRBJ2-4, is EAGVTQFPSHSVIEKGQTVTLRCDPISGHDNLYWYRRVMGKEIKFLLHFVKESKQDESGMPNNRFLAERTGGTYSTLKVQPAELEDSGVYFCASSQDRAGNIQYFGAGTRLSVL.

The chain links TRBV5-4 to TRBJ2-3, with 11 nucleotides matching TRBD2. Unmatched junction bases numbered 9, after V lost 3 bases and J lost 0 bases. CDR3 length: 18 amino acids. Germline V gene lookup returns CDR1 SGHNT and CDR2 YYREEE (reference sequence). As DNA, the CDR3 is TGTGCCAGCAGCTCCCGCCCGGGACTAGCGGCAAGCACAGATACGCAGTATTTT. This codes for CASSSRPGLAASTDTQYF.

This chain connects TRBV6-4 to TRBJ2-2; a weak D match, TRBD2 (5 bases). Looked up from germline, CDR1 is MRHNA and CDR2 is SNTAGT. The CDR3 has 13 residues. V gave up 2 bases and J gave up 8 bases, with 9 bases separating them. As DNA, the CDR3 is TGTGCCAGCAGTGACCGGGATCCTGGGGAGCTGTTTTTT. Encoded protein: CASSDRDPGELFF.

A word on this clone: The sample contains more than one DNA sequence encoding this CDR3. The chain recombines TRBV2 with TRBJ2-7; tentative D call: TRBD1 (6 bases). V was cut by 4 bases and J by 1 base, with 8 bases left in between. This CDR3 spans 13 amino acids. Germline CDR1 SNHLY, CDR2 FYNNEI. CDR3 sequence reads: CASSADRSYEQYF. Here the CDR3 DNA reads TGTGCCAGCAGTGCTGACAGGTCCTACGAGCAGTACTTC.

The chain recombines TRBV10-3 with TRBJ1-2, with a tentative D call TRBD1 (5 bases). CDR3 length: 16 residues. CDR1 is ENHRY, CDR2 SYGVKD, per germline. V was clipped by 4 bases and J by 5 bases, with 20 bases between them. DNA for the CDR3: TGTGCCATCAGTGGAATGGACCGACAGACCGTATATGGCTACACCTTC. Its translation is CAISGMDRQTVYGYTF.

This clone was recorded once. This chain joins TRBV9 and TRBJ1-4; no definite D call. The CDR3 is made up of 16 amino acids. Trimming removed 0 bases at V and 2 bases at J, with 11 bases between. CDR1 SGDLS and CDR2 YYNGEE come from the germline V gene. Here the CDR3 reads CASSVGAASTNEKLFF. CDR3 nucleotides: TGTGCCAGCAGCGTAGGAGCGGCAAGTACTAATGAAAAACTGTTTTTT.

J is TRBJ2-5 and V is TRBV7-9; no clear D gene. Germline-derived CDR1 and CDR2 are SEHNR and FQNEAQ (reference sequence). The CDR3 has 12 amino acids. V was trimmed by 6 bases and J by 5 bases, leaving 10 bases between them. The CDR3: CASSPNRETQYF. The CDR3, as DNA: TGTGCCAGCAGTCCTAACCGGGAGACCCAGTACTTC.

V is TRBV25-1 and J is TRBJ2-5; D unresolved. Trimming shortened V by 3 bases and J by 7 bases, and 12 bases separated the two germline ends. Germline V gene lookup returns CDR1 MGHDK and CDR2 SYGVNS. The CDR3 extends over 13 amino acids. CDR3: CASSDPIDTTQYF. The CDR3 DNA reads as TGTGCCAGCAGTGACCCGATTGACACGACCCAGTACTTC. Variable domain in full (rest from reference TRBV25-1 and TRBJ2-5): EADIYQTPRYLVIGTGKKITLECSQTMGHDKMYWYQQDPGMELHLIHYSYGVNSTEKGDLSSESTVSRIRTEHFPLTLESARPSHTSQYLCASSDPIDTTQYFGPGTRLLVL.

This rearrangement joins TRBV1 to TRBJ2-1; the table's D call TRBD2 went unverified against the DNA. TRBV1 is recorded as a pseudogene. The length of the CDR3 is 13 residues. The CDR3 is CTSSPLAGGTQFF. The CDR3 region has the DNA TGCACCAGCAGCCCTTTAGCGGGGGGAACGCAGTTCTTC.

V gene TRBV4-2 combines with J gene TRBJ2-7; TRBD2 matches at 7 bases. Germline V gene data show CDR1 as LGHNA and CDR2 as YNFKEQ. Germline trimming cut 3 bases from V and 6 bases from J; bases unmatched to any gene: 14. The CDR3 spans 16 residues. DNA for the CDR3: TGTGCCAGCAGCCAGGAGCGGGGCGGAGGGGCCTCCGAGCAGTACTTC. This encodes CASSQERGGGASEQYF.

This clone was seen a handful of times. The chain recombines TRBV2 with TRBJ1-1; TRBD1 matches 7 bases. CDR3 length: 15 amino acids. V lost 5 bases and J lost 1; bases outside the gene matches: 7. Germline loops: CDR1 SNHLY, CDR2 FYNNEI. The chain's CDR3 is CASSYNTGENTEAFF. The CDR3 DNA sequence: TGTGCCAGCAGTTACAACACAGGGGAGAACACTGAAGCTTTCTTT.

Only one count was recorded for this clone. V and J are TRBV4-3 and TRBJ2-5; D gene unclear. Near its end, the DNA agrees better with TRBJ2-7, so the J call may be wrong. Germline CDR1 and CDR2: LGHNA and YSLEER. The CDR3 covers 11 residues. CDR3 DNA: TGCGCCAGCAGCCACACCTACGAGCAGTACTTC. Translating it yields CASSHTYEQYF.

The chain couples TRBV12-5 to TRBJ2-1, with TRBD2 identical over 12 bases. Germline CDR1 LGHNT, CDR2 FRNRAP. CDR3 size: 13 residues. With V trimmed by 5 bases and J by 14 bases, 7 bases remained unmatched. The CDR3 DNA reads as TGTGCTAGTGGTCTCCGGACTAGCGGGAAAAAGTTCTTC. Translating it yields CASGLRTSGKKFF.

This clone was found a few times. This chain links TRBV6-1 with TRBJ2-5, with TRBD2 matching 7 bases. CDR3 length: 13 amino acids. Trimming cost V 8 bases and J 1 base; bases outside gene matches: 4. CDR1 is MNHNS and CDR2 is SASEGT in the germline V gene. CDR3 protein: CASHPSGQETQYF. Here the CDR3 DNA reads TGTGCCAGCCACCCTAGCGGCCAAGAGACCCAGTACTTC.